The 4 T cell receptor beta chains reported below all come from one sample, sequenced in a study of T cell changes during pregnancy in multiple sclerosis. The protocol was immunoSEQ multiplex PCR, while the TCRdb copy is restricted to in-frame clones and leaves out a portion. In the table there are 100,000 or so clones, 94% of which are singletons. The sample here was peripheral blood, taken before pregnancy. The receptors here all came from a female donor with multiple sclerosis, enrolled in a pregnancy study.

The chain couples TRBV29-1 to TRBJ1-1; 8 bases align to TRBD1. The junction had 11 bases not matched to a gene; V was cut back by 1 base and J by 7 bases. Germline-derived CDR1 and CDR2 are SQVTM and ANQGSEA. This CDR3 spans 15 amino acids. The CDR3 nucleotides read TGCAGCGTTGAAGGGATGGAGACAGGGGACTATGAAGCTTTCTTT. This codes for CSVEGMETGDYEAFF.

The chain has TRBV7-2 and TRBJ1-2, with D possibly matching TRBD1 (5 bases). CDR1 is SGHTA, CDR2 FQGNSA, per germline. V lost 5 bases and J 2 bases, leaving 9 bases between the germline ends. The CDR3 extends over 13 amino acids. CDR3 coding DNA: TGTGCCAGCAGCACCCCAGGGAACTATGGCTACACCTTC. Its protein product is CASSTPGNYGYTF.

This chain joins TRBV27 and TRBJ2-3; D might be TRBD2 (6 bases). The V end lost 6 bases, the J end lost 5 bases, and 12 bases lay between the germline ends. The CDR3 runs to 13 residues. Germline CDR1 is MNHEY and CDR2 is SMNVEV (reference sequence). CDR3 protein: CASRRLGRDTQYF. The CDR3 DNA is TGTGCCAGCAGACGACTAGGAAGAGATACGCAGTATTTT.

This clone was seen just once. The chain joins TRBV4-1 to TRBJ2-5; perhaps TRBD2 as D (6 bases). The CDR3 extends over 17 amino acids. Per germline, CDR1 MGHRA and CDR2 YSYEKL. V lost 1 base, J lost 1 base, and 16 bases lay in between. CDR3 protein: CASSQAYLGTGQETQYF. In DNA form, the CDR3 reads TGCGCCAGCAGCCAAGCATACTTAGGGACTGGCCAAGAGACCCAGTACTTC.